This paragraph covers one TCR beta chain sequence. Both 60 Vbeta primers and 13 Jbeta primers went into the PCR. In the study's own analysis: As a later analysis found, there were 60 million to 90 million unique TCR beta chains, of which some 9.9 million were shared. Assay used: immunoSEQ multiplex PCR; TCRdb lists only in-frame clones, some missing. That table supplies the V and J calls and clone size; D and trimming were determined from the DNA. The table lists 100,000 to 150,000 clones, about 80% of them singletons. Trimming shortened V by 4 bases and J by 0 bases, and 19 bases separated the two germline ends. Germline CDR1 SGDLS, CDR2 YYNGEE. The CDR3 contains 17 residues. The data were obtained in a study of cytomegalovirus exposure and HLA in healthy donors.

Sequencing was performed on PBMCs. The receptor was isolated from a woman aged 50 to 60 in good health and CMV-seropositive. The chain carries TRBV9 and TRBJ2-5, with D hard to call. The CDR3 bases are TGTGCCAGCAGCCCCTCCGAGAGGATCCGGTACCAAGAGACCCAGTACTTC. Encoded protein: CASSPSERIRYQETQYF.